This TCR beta chain derives from a study of beta chain features in type 1 diabetes. In the study overall: Across every sample, 85 million to 120 million sorted cells were examined in total.

The CDR3 is 12 residues long. Germline assignment: CDR1 LGHNT and CDR2 FRNRAP. The V and J ends lost 4 bases and 2 bases respectively, with 6 bases between them. This clone was observed a few times. Its antigen is undetermined. Markers CD45RO/CCR7/CD25/CD127/CD95/CD27 served to sort CD4+ naive, central memory, regulatory and stem cell-like memory cells. Study-wide results and limits: PCR might preferentially amplify shorter templates, equally in patients and controls. People with Type 1 diabetes carried modestly yet significantly shorter TCRB CDR3s in all four CD4+ subsets.

All of the isolated RNA was reverse transcribed, so expressed TCRB transcripts were sequenced. Some clones are missing from TCRdb's copy, which holds only in-frame ones; the method was immunoSEQ multiplex PCR. The sample has about 320,000 clones, 12% to 15% seen once. Source material: central memory CD4+ T cells from blood. The TCR comes from a young man in good health. The V gene is TRBV12-5, the J gene TRBJ2-7, with D possibly matching TRBD2 (5 bases). The CDR3 DNA is TGTGCTAGTGGTTCTAGCACCTACGAGCAGTACTTC. It encodes CASGSSTYEQYF.